These T cell receptor beta chains were read from a single sample in a study of memory CD4+ T cells and cytomegalovirus serostatus. Data came from immunoSEQ multiplex PCR; TCRdb stores just in-frame clones and leaves some out. The data contain under 50,000 clones, around four fifths of them seen just once; the ten biggest clones take up approximately 0.85%. Sequencing was performed on memory CD4+ T cells from blood. All receptors derive from an adult in good health and CMV-seronegative. Each CDR3 is given with its conserved first and last residue. D genes are given only for firm matches. Clone size is stated in some rows and not others, as once, few, many or a class when expanded.

d_gene | j_gene | abundance | v_gene | CDR3nt | CDR3aa
. | TRBJ2-7 | . | TRBV28 | TGTGCCAGCAGTTCAGTGGACTACGAGCAGTACTTC | CASSSVDYEQYF
. | TRBJ1-2 | . | TRBV5-6 | TGTGCCAGCAGCTTGGTGTTCGCCTCCTGGTATGGCTACACCTTC | CASSLVFASWYGYTF
TRBD2 | TRBJ2-3 | . | TRBV9 | TGTGCCAGCAGCGTATCAAGCGGGGGGGGCACAGATACGCAGTATTTT | CASSVSSGGGTDTQYF
. | TRBJ1-4 | . | TRBV5-5 | TGTGCCAGCAGCTTGGTGGCAGACGTAAATGAAAAACTGTTTTTT | CASSLVADVNEKLFF
. | TRBJ1-1 | few | TRBV27 | TGTGCCAGCAGTTTAATTTCCGGCCGTGAAGCTTTCTTT | CASSLISGREAFF
. | TRBJ2-1 | . | TRBV4-3 | TGCGCCAGCAGCCCCAGAGGACAGCCCTACAATGAGCAGTTCTTC | CASSPRGQPYNEQFF
. | TRBJ1-1 | . | TRBV5-1 | TGCGCCAGCAGCTTGGTCCCGGGGCAGAACACTGAAGCTTTCTTT | CASSLVPGQNTEAFF
. | TRBJ1-5 | few | TRBV11-2 | TGTGCCAGCAGCGCCGGACGGAACAATCAGCCCCAGCATTTT | CASSAGRNNQPQHF
TRBD1 | TRBJ1-4 | . | TRBV4-2 | TGTGCCAGCAGCCGATCAGGGGGCGGAGATGAAAAACTGTTTTTT | CASSRSGGGDEKLFF
. | TRBJ1-5 | once | TRBV6-6 | TGTGCCAGCAGTTACAGTACAGGGAATCAGCCCCAGCATTTT | CASSYSTGNQPQHF
. | TRBJ2-3 | . | TRBV11-1 | TGTGCCAGCAGCTTAGGCGGACTGGGAACGACCCTCACAGATACGCAGTATTTT | CASSLGGLGTTLTDTQYF
. | TRBJ1-5 | . | TRBV5-8 | TGTGCCAGCAGCTTTGAGGGGAAAGGGGACAATCAGCCCCAGCATTTT | CASSFEGKGDNQPQHF
. | TRBJ2-2 | . | TRBV10-3 | TGTGCCATCAGTGATCGAAATAGCCGGCGGGGCACCGGGGAGCTGTTTTTT | CAISDRNSRRGTGELFF
. | TRBJ1-2 | once | TRBV7-2 | TGTGCCAGCAGCCTTGGGGGCTATGGCTACACCTTC | CASSLGGYGYTF
. | TRBJ1-4 | . | TRBV28 | TGTGCCAGCAGTATCCCGACTGCCGGGGTATTTAGTGAAAAACTGTTTTTT | CASSIPTAGVFSEKLFF
TRBD1 | TRBJ1-2 | . | TRBV2 | TGTGCCAGCAGACGACAGGGGCCGGGGGACTATGGCTACACCTTC | CASRRQGPGDYGYTF
TRBD1 | TRBJ2-3 | . | TRBV29-1 | TGCAGCGTTGGAGGATCAGGGGGCGCCCCAGATACGCAGTATTTT | CSVGGSGGAPDTQYF
. | TRBJ1-3 | . | TRBV6-1 | TGTGCCAGCAGTCTCCTGAACTCTGGAAACACCATATATTTT | CASSLLNSGNTIYF
. | TRBJ1-1 | . | TRBV20-1 | TGCAGTGCTAGCCCCGGGGCTGAAGCTTTCTTT | CSASPGAEAFF
TRBD2 | TRBJ2-5 | few | TRBV5-1 | TGCGCCAGCAGCTTGGAAGGGGGACTAGAAGAGACCCAGTACTTC | CASSLEGGLEETQYF
TRBD1 | TRBJ1-2 | once | TRBV7-2 | TGTGCCAGCAGCTTAACAGGGGGACAGCATGGCTACACCTTC | CASSLTGGQHGYTF
. | TRBJ1-2 | few | TRBV11-2 | TGTGCCAGCAGCCCCTCCCAGGCAGGTGGCTACACCTTC | CASSPSQAGGYTF
. | TRBJ1-6 | few | TRBV7-9 | TGTGCCAGCAGCTTAAGGACGGGAGTTAGTTCACCCCTCCACTTT | CASSLRTGVSSPLHF
. | TRBJ1-2 | once | TRBV18 | TGTGCCAGCTCACCAGGGGCTGGCTATGGCTACACCTTC | CASSPGAGYGYTF
. | TRBJ2-1 | few | TRBV14 | TGTGCCAGCAGCCGCATGACCCCCAGCCCAGCCTACAATGAGCAGTTCTTC | CASSRMTPSPAYNEQFF
. | TRBJ1-1 | . | TRBV6-5 | TGTGCCACCACAGGGTGGGCGAACACTGAAGCTTTCTTT | CATTGWANTEAFF
. | TRBJ1-4 | few | TRBV2 | TGTGCCAGCAGAGGACAGAGTGAAAAACTGTTTTTT | CASRGQSEKLFF
TRBD1 | TRBJ2-3 | few | TRBV6-1 | TGTGCCAGCAGAGAAAGGGGGCGAACCGATGTTAGAGATACGCAGTATTTT | CASRERGRTDVRDTQYF
. | TRBJ1-1 | . | TRBV19 | TGTGCCAGTAGTTCCCACCGGACCGAGAACACTGAAGCTTTCTTT | CASSSHRTENTEAFF
. | TRBJ1-2 | . | TRBV30 | TGTGCCTGGAGTGTCCCACAGTCCCAGGAGTACACCTTC | CAWSVPQSQEYTF
. | TRBJ2-2 | . | TRBV7-2 | TGTGCCAGCAGCTTAGCGGGCGGGACACCATACGCGAACACCGGGGAGCTGTTTTTT | CASSLAGGTPYANTGELFF
TRBD2 | TRBJ2-7 | . | TRBV7-2 | TGTGCCAGCAGCTGGACTAGCGGGGTCACGAGCTCCTACGAGCAGTACTTC | CASSWTSGVTSSYEQYF
. | TRBJ1-1 | . | TRBV6-5 | TGTGCCAGCACCCCACCTAGGGGCGTTGGGGTCGCTTTCTTT | CASTPPRGVGVAFF
TRBD1 | TRBJ1-2 | . | TRBV7-2 | TGTGCCAGCAGCTCCGGACAGGGGTATGGCTACACCTTC | CASSSGQGYGYTF
. | TRBJ1-2 | . | TRBV6-1 | TGTGCCAGCAGTGAGTTGCCGCAGGGCCGCTATGGCTACACCTTC | CASSELPQGRYGYTF
. | TRBJ1-1 | . | TRBV11-2 | TGTGCCAGCAGCTTCGTTGCTGGAATTAAGAACACTGAAGCTTTCTTT | CASSFVAGIKNTEAFF
. | TRBJ1-4 | . | TRBV4-1 | TGCGCCAGCAGCCTAGGGTCCTCTAATGAAAAACTGTTTTTT | CASSLGSSNEKLFF
. | TRBJ1-5 | . | TRBV11-2 | TGTGCCAGCAGCTTAGGGGCAGGGGACAATCAGCCCCAGCATTTT | CASSLGAGDNQPQHF
. | TRBJ2-6 | . | TRBV5-1 | TGCGCCAGCAGCAATCCTTCTGGGGCCAACGTCCTGACTTTC | CASSNPSGANVLTF
. | TRBJ1-5 | . | TRBV19 | TGTGCCAGTAGCGGGACTTATAGCAATCAGCCCCAGCATTTT | CASSGTYSNQPQHF
TRBD2 | TRBJ2-3 | . | TRBV30 | TGTGCCTGGAATCGTAGGCGGGGGGTTACAGATACGCAGTATTTT | CAWNRRRGVTDTQYF
TRBD1 | TRBJ1-5 | . | TRBV19 | TGTGCCAGTAATCCCGGTTATTCAGGGGGCGTCAATCAGCCCCAGCATTTT | CASNPGYSGGVNQPQHF
. | TRBJ1-5 | . | TRBV30 | TGTGCCTGGAGCGGCGGAGGCAACAATCAGCCCCAGCATTTT | CAWSGGGNNQPQHF
. | TRBJ1-1 | few | TRBV5-1 | TGCGCCAGCAGCCCGTTAAGACAGAACACTGAAGCTTTCTTT | CASSPLRQNTEAFF
. | TRBJ2-1 | once | TRBV6-5 | TGTGCCAGCACCCCGGGCGCGGGGCACTACAATGAGCAGTTCTTC | CASTPGAGHYNEQFF
TRBD1 | TRBJ1-4 | . | TRBV29-1 | TGCAGCGTTTCCCGCGGACAGGGGATGCTGTTTTTT | CSVSRGQGMLFF
. | TRBJ2-7 | . | TRBV7-6 | TGTGCCAGCAGCTTAGCGCCCTACGAGCAGTACTTC | CASSLAPYEQYF
. | TRBJ1-2 | . | TRBV5-1 | TGCGCCAGCAGTTTTGAGGGGCAAAGGGATGGCTACACCTTC | CASSFEGQRDGYTF
TRBD1 | TRBJ2-2 | . | TRBV7-3 | TGTGCCAGCAGCTTTGACAGGGTCACCGGGGAGCTGTTTTTT | CASSFDRVTGELFF
. | TRBJ2-2 | . | TRBV2 | TGTGCCAGCAAGGGAACCCACACCGGGGAGCTGTTTTTT | CASKGTHTGELFF
. | TRBJ1-5 | . | TRBV19 | TGTGCCAGTAGTATTAGGAAGGATCAGCCCCAGCATTTT | CASSIRKDQPQHF
TRBD1 | TRBJ1-2 | . | TRBV7-9 | TGTGCCAGCTGGCGACAGGGAATAGATGGCTACACCTTC | CASWRQGIDGYTF